This T cell receptor (beta chain) was obtained from a study of shared clonotypes between healthy human individuals (dated by TCRdb to 2019 to 2021). For context, the study as a whole: Two women and a few men aged 18 to 49 years were included in the cohort. Per donor, three plates each were used for CD4 naive and CD4 memory, two for CD8 naive, and one for CD8 memory. The study deeply sequenced blood TCR repertoires of about five healthy adults to estimate repertoire size and the extent of clonotype sharing between individuals. Libraries were prepared and TCR repertoires were sequenced by different laboratories using diverse techniques, in order to increase sequencing depth and limit assay-specific biases. Each donor's leukapheresis produced roughly between roughly 0.85 and 10 billion PBMCs. General findings and caveats noted by the study authors: Larger estimated clonotype richness was generally found for naive subsets than for memory subsets. Based on pairwise subsampling, the degree of clonotype sharing among donors was expected to be affected by sequencing depth. Because the study included a small number of donors, the genetic and exposure-history diversity represented was limited. Compared with non-shared clonotypes, clonotypes shared by all four sorted-subset donors had higher generation probabilities. Even with the large sequencing depth, rarefaction of the sorted-subset datasets indicated that sequencing was incomplete. Sampling was limited to blood, and TCR repertoires in tissue likely differ from TCR repertoires in blood. Across a handful of donors, approximately 5% of naive CD4, more than 3% of naive CD8, 2% to 2.5% of memory CD4, and about 0.4% of memory CD8 clonotypes were shared.

For this clone: This clone's antigen is unknown. Base qualities were left out, and no much larger clone turns up one base away.

The CDR3 spans 13 residues, from the cysteine through the phenylalanine. Only the CDR3 DNA stays, 39 bases, in frame from base 1. The germline V gene (reference sequence) yields SEHNR for CDR1 and FQNEAQ for CDR2. Relative to germline, V is 1 base shorter and J is 6 bases shorter, with 10 bases between their ends. CD8 naive samples were obtained by positive selection for CCR7 among CD45RO-negative cells, yielding a CD45RA+CCR7+ population from which TemRA cells were excluded. The donors were healthy, HIV-negative adults with no recently reported acute infections or vaccinations. All donors were Caucasian adults living in Nashville, Tennessee, USA. After blood collection by leukapheresis, PBMCs were isolated using Ficoll-Histopaque density gradient centrifugation and then cryopreserved in the vapor phase of liquid nitrogen. Purity and quantity of every magnetically sorted T cell population were checked by analytical flow cytometry. Genomic DNA was isolated from each sorted fraction and quantified by UV absorbance on a Nanodrop 2000c.

Using the deep immunoSEQ assay, multiplex PCR amplified TCR CDR3 regions from genomic DNA. Extracted genomic DNA from each cell subset was distributed evenly across all wells of several immunoSEQ 96-well plates, and each plate was treated as a replicate. Each replicate PCR for sorted subsets received roughly 200 ng genomic DNA, equal to tens of thousands of T cell genomes. Purified libraries were quantified with a Qubit 3.0 fluorometer, sized on a Bioanalyzer 2100, and re-quantified with the KAPA Library Quantification kit. Every immunoSEQ 96-well plate was sequenced on a dedicated single-read 150-cycle Illumina NextSeq 550 flow cell. The authors processed their data as follows. Because only junctional sequences without quality scores were contained in the immunoSEQ output, filtering matching that applied to full-length reads could not be performed. To assign V/J genes and CDR3, sequences were annotated using PyIR, a Python wrapper for IgBLAST v1.9, with IMGT germline references. Reads were removed for weak V/J assignments (E-value above 1e-6), missing CDR3, stop codons, out-of-frame junctions, or ambiguous translated residues. A V3J clonotype was defined by an identical inferred V gene, J gene, and CDR3 amino acid sequence. Percentage overlap between repertoires was computed as shared unique clonotypes divided by the size of the smaller repertoire. RTK rarefaction, the Chao1 estimator, and Recon v2.1 estimates of unobserved clonotypes were used to assess repertoire richness. OLGA was used to compute generation probabilities for all TCRbeta clonotypes that the gDNA method yielded from a few donors. The immuneACCESS repertoire file appears here via TCRdb, limited to in-frame rearrangements. These files lack a portion of the clones; in checked studies, under half of the deficit traces to unresolved V genes, and the cause of the others is not known. V, J and clone size derive from that table, while D and trimming were established from the DNA sequence. This sample is represented by about 2 million clones; about 95% of them were singletons. The ten largest clones represent 0.85% to 1.2% of the sample.

The sample taken for sequencing was naive CD8+ T cells sorted from blood. The cell subset or site label here, explained by the study, means: CD45RA+CCR7+. The sequence was obtained from a man between 18 and 35 years old in good health. The chain links TRBV7-9 with TRBJ2-7; confidence is insufficient to name the D gene. The DNA sequence is given as TGTGCCAGCAGCTTAGTCGAGATTCCCGAGCAGTACTTC. Its translation reads: CASSLVEIPEQYF.